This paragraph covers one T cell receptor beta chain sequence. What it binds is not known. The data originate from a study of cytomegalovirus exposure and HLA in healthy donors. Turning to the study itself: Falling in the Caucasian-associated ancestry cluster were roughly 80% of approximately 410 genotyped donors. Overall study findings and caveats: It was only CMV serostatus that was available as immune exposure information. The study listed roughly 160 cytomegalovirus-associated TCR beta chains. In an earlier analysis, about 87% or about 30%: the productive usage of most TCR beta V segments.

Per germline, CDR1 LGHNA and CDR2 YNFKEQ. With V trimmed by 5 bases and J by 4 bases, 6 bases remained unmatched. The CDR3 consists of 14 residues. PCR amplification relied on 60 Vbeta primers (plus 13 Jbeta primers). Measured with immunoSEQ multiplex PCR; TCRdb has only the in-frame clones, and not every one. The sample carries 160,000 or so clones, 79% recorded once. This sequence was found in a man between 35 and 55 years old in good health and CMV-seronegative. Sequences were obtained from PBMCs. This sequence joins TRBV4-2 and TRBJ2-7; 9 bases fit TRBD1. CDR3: CASSFSQGAYEQYF. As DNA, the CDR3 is TGTGCCAGCAGCTTTTCACAGGGGGCGTACGAGCAGTACTTC.